The entry that follows covers one T cell receptor (beta chain) sequence. What it recognizes is unknown. This entry is derived from a study of response to subunit inactivated influenza vaccine. Overall study results and limits: Authors suggested each seasonal influenza vaccination recruits few new T cells.

TCRdb reprocessed the RT-PCR reads with MiXCR, giving one entry per CDR3 protein. Of over 750,000 distinct CDR3 sequences in the sample, around 20% are singletons; the top ten hold 10%. Here the sequenced sample was PBMCs from blood, taken roughly 5 days after vaccination. This receptor was identified in a man over 45 who received an inactivated influenza vaccine.

This CDR3 reads CATSRVGLAGNYNEQFF. The CDR3 DNA sequence: TGTGCCACCAGCAGAGTTGGACTAGCGGGGAACTACAATGAGCAGTTCTTC. The V and J genes are TRBV15 and TRBJ2-1, with 12 bases fitting TRBD2. The CDR3 is made up of 17 amino acids. The trim removed 1 base at V and 3 bases at J, leaving 4 bases unmatched. Germline CDR1 reads LNHNV; CDR2 reads YYDKDF (reference sequence).